The entry that follows covers one T cell receptor (beta chain) sequence. The entry originates in a study of blood T cell repertoires in COVID-19. About the study: The United States, Italy and Spain provided the acute and convalescent COVID-19 samples. Nucleic acid was either cDNA or gDNA, and it came from T cells, B-cell-depleted T cells, or PBMCs.

Seattle's enrolled individuals joined amid active infection and were then monitored longitudinally. In the study's own analysis: Scientists estimated how many nucleated cells there were by amplifying reference gene primers. TCRdb keeps only in-frame clones here, not all; method: immunoSEQ multiplex PCR. D and trimming come from the DNA, and the V and J calls and clone size come from that table. In the table there are around 200,000 clones, 70% to 90% of which are singletons. The source of this sequence is a woman aged 60-75 years with COVID-19, enrolled during active disease. The source material was peripheral blood.

The CDR3 bases are TGTGCCAGCAGCTTGAGCCTAGCGGGAGGTTTGGATGAGCAGTTCTTC. Protein: CASSLSLAGGLDEQFF. The rearrangement links TRBV11-2 to TRBJ2-1; 11 positions match TRBD2. This CDR3 comprises 16 residues. Per the germline V gene, CDR1 is SGHAT and CDR2 is FQNNGV. V shed 3 bases, J shed 8 bases, and the junction held 9 bases outside the gene matches.